This TCR beta chain was captured by sequencing in a study of T cells after somatic rescue of genetic block. CDR1 is SGHTA, CDR2 FQGNSA, per germline. V lost 1 base to trimming and J lost 0 bases, with 15 bases between them. The CDR3 contains 17 residues. TCRdb keeps only in-frame clones here, not all; method: immunoSEQ multiplex PCR. The table shows 45,000 to 70,000 clones, with approximately 96% occurring only once. Input material: peripheral blood mononuclear cells (PBMCs). The chain carries TRBV7-2 and TRBJ1-2; D perhaps matches TRBD1 (6 bases). The TCR sequence derives from a child less than two years old. CDR3 sequence reads: CASSLVWLGGANYGYTF. The CDR3 nucleotides are TGTGCCAGCAGCTTAGTATGGCTGGGGGGCGCTAACTATGGCTACACCTTC. Together with reference TRBV7-2 and TRBJ1-2, the CDR3 gives the full variable domain: GAGVSQSPSNKVTEKGKDVELRCDPISGHTALYWYRQSLGQGLEFLIYFQGNSAPDKSGLPSDRFSAERTGGSVSTLTIQRTQQEDSAVYLCASSLVWLGGANYGYTFGSGTRLTVV.